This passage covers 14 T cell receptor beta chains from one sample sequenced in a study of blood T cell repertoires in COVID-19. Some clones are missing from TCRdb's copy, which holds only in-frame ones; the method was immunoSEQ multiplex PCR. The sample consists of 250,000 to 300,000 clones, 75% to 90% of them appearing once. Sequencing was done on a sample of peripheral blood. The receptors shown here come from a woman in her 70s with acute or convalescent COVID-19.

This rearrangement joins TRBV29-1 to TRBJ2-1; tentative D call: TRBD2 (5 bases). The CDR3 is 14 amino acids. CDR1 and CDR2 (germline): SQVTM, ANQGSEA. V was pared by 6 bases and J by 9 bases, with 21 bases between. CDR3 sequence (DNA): TGCAGCGTGGAAACTAGTGGCGGTCCAGGTGAGCAGTTCTTC. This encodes CSVETSGGPGEQFF.

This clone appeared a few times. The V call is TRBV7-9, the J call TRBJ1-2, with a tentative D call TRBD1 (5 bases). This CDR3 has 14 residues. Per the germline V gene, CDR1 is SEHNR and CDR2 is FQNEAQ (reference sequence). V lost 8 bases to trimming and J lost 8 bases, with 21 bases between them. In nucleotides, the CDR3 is TGTGCCAGCGTTAAGCAGGGTTCTATTGGAGGCTACACCTTC. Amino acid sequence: CASVKQGSIGGYTF.

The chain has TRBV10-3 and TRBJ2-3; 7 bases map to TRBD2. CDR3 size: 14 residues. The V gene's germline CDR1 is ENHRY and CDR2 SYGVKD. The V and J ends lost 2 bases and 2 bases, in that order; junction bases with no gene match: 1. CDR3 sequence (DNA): TGTGCCATCAGTGAGCGGGACTACACAGATACGCAGTATTTT. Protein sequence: CAISERDYTDTQYF.

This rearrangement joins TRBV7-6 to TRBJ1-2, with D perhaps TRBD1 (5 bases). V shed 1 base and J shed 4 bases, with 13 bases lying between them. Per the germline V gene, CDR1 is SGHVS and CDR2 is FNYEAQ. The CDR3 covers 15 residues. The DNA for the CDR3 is TGTGCCAGCAGCTTAGTCACTGGGGGAGGCTATGGCTACACCTTC. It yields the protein CASSLVTGGGYGYTF.

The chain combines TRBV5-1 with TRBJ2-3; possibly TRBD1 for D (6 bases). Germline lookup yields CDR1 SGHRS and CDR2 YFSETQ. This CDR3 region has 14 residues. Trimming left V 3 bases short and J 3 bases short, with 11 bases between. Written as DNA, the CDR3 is TGCGCCAGCAGCTGGGGGCAGCGTACAGATACGCAGTATTTT. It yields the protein CASSWGQRTDTQYF.

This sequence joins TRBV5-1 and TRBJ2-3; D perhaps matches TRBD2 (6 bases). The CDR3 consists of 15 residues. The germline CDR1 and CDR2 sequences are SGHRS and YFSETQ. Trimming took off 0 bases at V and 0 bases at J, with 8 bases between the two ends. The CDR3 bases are TGCGCCAGCAGCTTGGGCGGGGCTAGCACAGATACGCAGTATTTT. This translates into CASSLGGASTDTQYF.

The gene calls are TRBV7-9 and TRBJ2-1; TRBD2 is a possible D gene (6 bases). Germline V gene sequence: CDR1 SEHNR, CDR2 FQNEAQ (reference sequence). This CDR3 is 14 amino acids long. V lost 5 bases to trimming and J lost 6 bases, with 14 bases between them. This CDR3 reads CASSAGTRGNEQFF. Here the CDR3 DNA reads TGTGCCAGCAGCGCAGGGACTCGCGGCAATGAGCAGTTCTTC.

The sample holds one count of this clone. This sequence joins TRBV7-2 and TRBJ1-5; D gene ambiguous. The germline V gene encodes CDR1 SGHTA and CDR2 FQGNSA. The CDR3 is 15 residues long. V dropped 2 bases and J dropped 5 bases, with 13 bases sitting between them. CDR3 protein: CASSLSVAVYQPQHF. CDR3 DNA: TGTGCCAGCAGCTTATCTGTAGCTGTTTATCAGCCCCAGCATTTT.

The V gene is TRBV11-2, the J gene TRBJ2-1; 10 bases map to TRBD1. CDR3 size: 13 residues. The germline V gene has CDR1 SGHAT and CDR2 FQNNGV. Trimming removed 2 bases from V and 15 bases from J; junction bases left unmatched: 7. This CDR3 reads CASSLNGDRGRFF. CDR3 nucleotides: TGTGCCAGCAGCTTAAATGGGGACAGGGGCCGGTTCTTC.

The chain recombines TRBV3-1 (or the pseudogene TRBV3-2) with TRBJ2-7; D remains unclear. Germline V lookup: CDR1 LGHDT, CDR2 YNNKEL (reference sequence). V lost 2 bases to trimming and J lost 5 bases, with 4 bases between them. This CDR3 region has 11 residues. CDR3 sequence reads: CASSQSNEQYF. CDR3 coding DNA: TGTGCCAGCAGCCAATCTAACGAGCAGTACTTC.

The DNA for the CDR3 is TGTGCCAGTAGTGGTCCGGGGGGGCCGAGTGCCGATACGCAGTATTTT. Its protein is CASSGPGGPSADTQYF. V and J are TRBV19 and TRBJ2-3; 8 nucleotides line up with TRBD2. V dropped 5 bases and J dropped 6; count of bases not matched to a gene: 13. The length of the CDR3 is 16 residues. CDR1 LNHDA and CDR2 SQIVND come from the germline V gene (reference sequence).

The CDR3 DNA reads TGTGCCAGCAGCCCCCCAGGGGGGCGCTACACCTTC. It codes for CASSPPGGRYTF. V and J are TRBV12-3 or TRBV12-4 and TRBJ1-2, with 7 bases lining up with TRBD1. This CDR3 region has 12 residues. With 6 bases clipped from V and 9 bases from J, the junction kept 7 bases outside the gene matches.

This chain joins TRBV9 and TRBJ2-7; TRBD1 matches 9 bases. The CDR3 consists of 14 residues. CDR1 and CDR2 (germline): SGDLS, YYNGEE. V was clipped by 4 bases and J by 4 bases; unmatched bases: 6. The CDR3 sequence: CASSIRDRVYEQYF. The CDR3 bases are TGTGCCAGCAGCATCCGGGACAGGGTGTACGAGCAGTACTTC.

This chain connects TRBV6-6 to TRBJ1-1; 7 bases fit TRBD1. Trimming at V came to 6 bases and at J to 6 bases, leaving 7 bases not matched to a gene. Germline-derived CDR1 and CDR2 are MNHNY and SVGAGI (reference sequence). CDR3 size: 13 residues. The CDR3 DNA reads TGTGCCAGCAGGGCAGGGGGTCATCCTGAAGCTTTCTTT. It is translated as CASRAGGHPEAFF.